This T cell receptor (beta chain) was sequenced for a study of blood T cell repertoires in COVID-19. The length of the CDR3 is 18 residues. V shed 3 bases and J 0 bases; nucleotides not matched to a gene: 3. The germline CDR1 and CDR2 sequences are LNHDA and SQIVND (reference sequence). Clones were read by immunoSEQ multiplex PCR, and TCRdb kept only the in-frame ones, dropping some. Found here are fewer than 300,000 clones, around 80% of them singletons; the top ten hold roughly 5%. This sequence was found in a man at least 80 years old with acute or convalescent COVID-19. V and J are TRBV19 and TRBJ2-1; 15 nucleotides line up with TRBD2. What was sequenced was peripheral blood. In nucleotides, the CDR3 is TGTGCCAGTAGTATTGGGGGACTAGCGGGGGGCTCCTACAATGAGCAGTTCTTC. Translated: CASSIGGLAGGSYNEQFF.